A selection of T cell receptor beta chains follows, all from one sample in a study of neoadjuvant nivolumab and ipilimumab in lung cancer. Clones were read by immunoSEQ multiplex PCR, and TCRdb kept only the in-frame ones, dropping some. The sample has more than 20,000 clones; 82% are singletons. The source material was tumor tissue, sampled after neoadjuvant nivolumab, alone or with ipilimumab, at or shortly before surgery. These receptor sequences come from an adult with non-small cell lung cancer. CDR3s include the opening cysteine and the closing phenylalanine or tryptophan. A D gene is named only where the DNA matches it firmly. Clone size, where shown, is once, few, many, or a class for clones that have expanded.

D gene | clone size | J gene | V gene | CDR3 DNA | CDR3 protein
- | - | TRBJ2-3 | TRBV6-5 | TGTGCCAGCAGTTACCTCGGTGTAGATACGCAGTATTTT | CASSYLGVDTQYF
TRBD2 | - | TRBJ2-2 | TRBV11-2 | TGTGCCAGCAGCCGCCGGGTAGCGGGCGACACCGGGGAGCTGTTTTTT | CASSRRVAGDTGELFF
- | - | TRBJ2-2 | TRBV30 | TGTGCCTCCGGACAGCTCGTAACCGGGGAGCTGTTTTTT | CASGQLVTGELFF
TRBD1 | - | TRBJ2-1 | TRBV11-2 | TGTGCCAGCAGCTTAGTTTGGACAGGGTACAATGAGCAGTTCTTC | CASSLVWTGYNEQFF
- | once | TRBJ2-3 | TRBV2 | TGTGCCAGCAGTGTGGACAGCACAGATACGCAGTATTTT | CASSVDSTDTQYF
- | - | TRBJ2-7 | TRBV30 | TGTGCCTGGAGCCAGGGGGGTTCCTACGAGCAGTACTTC | CAWSQGGSYEQYF
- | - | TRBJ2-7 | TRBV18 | TGTGCCAGCTCACGAGACAGGAATGAGGAGCAGTACTTC | CASSRDRNEEQYF
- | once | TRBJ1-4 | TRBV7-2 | TGTGCCAGCAGCTTTGAGTCTGGCAATGAAAAACTGTTTTTT | CASSFESGNEKLFF
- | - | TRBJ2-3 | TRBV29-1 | TGCAGCGTTGATAGGAGTGATACGCAGTATTTT | CSVDRSDTQYF
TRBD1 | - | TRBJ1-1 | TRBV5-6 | TGTGCCAGCAGCCGGGACAGGGTTAACACTGAAGCTTTCTTT | CASSRDRVNTEAFF
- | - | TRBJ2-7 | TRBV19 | TGTGCCAGTAGTATTTCTCTGTGGAGGGTGCAGTACTTC | CASSISLWRVQYF
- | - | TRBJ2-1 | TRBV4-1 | TGCGCCAGCAGCCAACGCCCTGAACGGGGTTACAATGAGCAGTTCTTC | CASSQRPERGYNEQFF
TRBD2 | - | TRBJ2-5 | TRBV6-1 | TGTGCCAGCAGTGCTGATCCGGGACTAGCGGGAGTCGAAGAGACCCAGTACTTC | CASSADPGLAGVEETQYF
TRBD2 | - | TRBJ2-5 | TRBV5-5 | TGTGCCAGCAGCTTGGGAGCGGGGCTCGGTAGGGAGACCCAGTACTTC | CASSLGAGLGRETQYF
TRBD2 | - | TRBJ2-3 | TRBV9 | TGTGCCACATCCACGCCGGGAGGGCCCTCAGATACGCAGTATTTT | CATSTPGGPSDTQYF
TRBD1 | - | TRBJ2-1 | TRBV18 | TGTGCCAGCTCACCACGGACAGGGGCAACCTCCTACAATGAGCAGTTCTTC | CASSPRTGATSYNEQFF
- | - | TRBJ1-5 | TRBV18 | TGTGCCAGCTCCTACGGCAGTAATCAGCCCCAGCATTTT | CASSYGSNQPQHF
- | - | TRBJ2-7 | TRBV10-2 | TGCGCCAGCAACCACAACTACGAGCAGTACTTC | CASNHNYEQYF
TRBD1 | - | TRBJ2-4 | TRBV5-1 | TGCGCCAGCAGCTTCCCCACCGAACTGACAGGGCTAGGATTCGAAAACATTCAGTACTTC | CASSFPTELTGLGFENIQYF
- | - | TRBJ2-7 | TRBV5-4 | TGTGCCAGCAGCTTCGGCCAAAGTGGCTTAGGGCGTTACGAGCAGTACTTC | CASSFGQSGLGRYEQYF
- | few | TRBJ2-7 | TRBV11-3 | TGTGCCAGCAGCTTCGGGGACCCGCCAGGCGACGAGCAGTACTTC | CASSFGDPPGDEQYF
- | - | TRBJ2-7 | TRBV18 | TGTGCCAGCTCACCAGCCCGCTACGAGCAGTACTTC | CASSPARYEQYF
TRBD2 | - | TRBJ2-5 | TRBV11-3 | TGTGCCAGCAGCCCGGGACTAGCGGGAGTAGGAGAGACCCAGTACTTC | CASSPGLAGVGETQYF
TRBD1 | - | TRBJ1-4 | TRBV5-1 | TGCGCCAGCAGCTTGGTAGGGACAGGGCTAAAACTGTTTTTT | CASSLVGTGLKLFF
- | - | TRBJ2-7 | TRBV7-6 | TGTGCCAGCGCCCAGGGGAGGTACGAGCAGTACTTC | CASAQGRYEQYF
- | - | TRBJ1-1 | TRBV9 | TGTGCCAGCAGCGTGGCCCAGCGTACCACTGAAGCTTTCTTT | CASSVAQRTTEAFF
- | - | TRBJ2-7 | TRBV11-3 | TGTGCCAGCAGCTTAGTAGGCGAGCAGTACTTC | CASSLVGEQYF
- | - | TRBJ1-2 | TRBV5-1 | TGCGCCAGCAGCTTGGGAGACACCCAGTATGGCTACACCTTC | CASSLGDTQYGYTF
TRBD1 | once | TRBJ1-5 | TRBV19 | TGTGCCAGTAGTCCTACAGGGGACAATCAGCCCCAGCATTTT | CASSPTGDNQPQHF
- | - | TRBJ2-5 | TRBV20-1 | TGCAGTGCTAGAGGAAGGGAGACCCAGTACTTC | CSARGRETQYF
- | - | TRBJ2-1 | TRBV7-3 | TGTGCCAGCAGCTTAACTTCACTAGCATTCCTCGGCAATGAGCAGTTCTTC | CASSLTSLAFLGNEQFF
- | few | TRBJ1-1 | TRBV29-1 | TGCAGCGTTGTACAGCAGAACACTGAAGCTTTCTTT | CSVVQQNTEAFF
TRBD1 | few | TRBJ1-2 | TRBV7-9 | TGTGCCAGCAGCTTAGCCACAGGGGGGGGCGGCTACACCTTC | CASSLATGGGGYTF
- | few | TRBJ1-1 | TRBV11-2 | TGTGCCAGCAGCTTAGGGGGCCGACCTGAAGCTTTCTTT | CASSLGGRPEAFF
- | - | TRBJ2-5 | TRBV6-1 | TGTGCCAGCAGTGAAGACGGATCTGGGACCCAGTACTTC | CASSEDGSGTQYF
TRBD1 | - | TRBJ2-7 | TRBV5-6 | TGTGCCAGCAGCCCCGGGACAGGGCTTTACGAGCAGTACTTC | CASSPGTGLYEQYF
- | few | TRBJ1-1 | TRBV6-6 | TGTGCCAGCAGTTCCCCCCCAGGGCGGAACACTGAAGCTTTCTTT | CASSSPPGRNTEAFF
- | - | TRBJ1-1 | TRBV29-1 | TGCAGCGTTTTTCGCCCCGACACTGAAGCTTTCTTT | CSVFRPDTEAFF
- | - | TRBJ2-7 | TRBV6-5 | TGTGCCAGCAGGCAGTTGGACGGAACCTACGAGCAGTACTTC | CASRQLDGTYEQYF
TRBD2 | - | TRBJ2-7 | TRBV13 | TGTGCCAGCAGCTTCGACAAGGGCAAAAGCCAAGCGGGGGCCTACGAGCAGTACTTC | CASSFDKGKSQAGAYEQYF